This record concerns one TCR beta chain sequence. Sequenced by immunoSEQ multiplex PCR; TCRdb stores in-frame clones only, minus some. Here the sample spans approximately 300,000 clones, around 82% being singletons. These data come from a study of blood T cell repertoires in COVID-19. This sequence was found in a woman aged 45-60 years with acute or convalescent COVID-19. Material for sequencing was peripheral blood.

The CDR3 spells CASSRTYDQETQYF. CDR3 DNA: TGTGCCAGTAGCCGGACATACGACCAAGAGACCCAGTACTTC. The chain links TRBV19 to TRBJ2-5; the D gene is possibly TRBD1 (5 bases). This CDR3 has 14 amino acids. V shed 6 bases and J shed 0 bases, with 11 bases lying between them. CDR1 LNHDA and CDR2 SQIVND come from the germline V gene (reference sequence).